This section outlines one TCR beta chain sequence together with its context. Its antigen remains unknown. V was shortened by 6 bases and J by 7 bases, with 19 bases between the two germline ends. Germline values: CDR1 SGHAT, CDR2 FQNNGV. The CDR3 length is 15 residues. For the second PCR, which ran for about 7 to 11 cycles, a sample-barcoded 5' primer and a J-beta primer mix were used. A single record per CDR3 protein comes from TCRdb applying MiXCR to the 5' RACE reads. The sample includes around 1.1 million distinct CDR3 sequences, approximately 38% seen only once; the top ten take around 14%. The data were obtained in a study of blood T cells in healthy people across ages. Overall study results and limits: Older age went with lower TCR beta diversity per million T cells, in a roughly linear way.

The J gene is TRBJ2-1, the V gene TRBV11-2; no definite D call. Sequences were obtained from blood. The receptor was isolated from a man younger than 35 in good health. DNA for the CDR3: TGTGCCAGCAGTCCATATGGGCTAGTCGGAAATGAGCAGTTCTTC. This gives the protein CASSPYGLVGNEQFF. Together with reference TRBV11-2 and TRBJ2-1, the CDR3 gives the full variable domain: EAGVAQSPRYKIIEKRQSVAFWCNPISGHATLYWYQQILGQGPKLLIQFQNNGVVDDSQLPKDRFSAERLKGVDSTLKIQPAKLEDSAVYLCASSPYGLVGNEQFFGPGTRLTVL.